These T cell receptor beta chains were read from a single sample in a study of tumor-infiltrating lymphocytes in localized non-small cell lung cancer. Libraries were prepared by immunoSEQ multiplex PCR; TCRdb keeps only in-frame clonotypes and omits some of them. The sample yields about 7,500 clones, 55% to 75% seen once. Sequenced material: uninvolved lung tissue not adjacent to the tumor. Every receptor here comes from a human donor with non-small cell lung cancer. Both conserved end residues are part of each CDR3. D genes are given only for firm matches. The listing skips clone size in some rows; elsewhere it reads once, few, many or a size class.

d_call	clone_size	j_call	v_call	cdr3_aa	cdr3_nt
NA	NA	TRBJ1-2	TRBV29-1	CSVRSGSNYGYTF	TGCAGCGTGAGGTCTGGTTCTAACTATGGCTACACCTTC
NA	NA	TRBJ2-7	TRBV6-1	CASSEADGSYEQYF	TGTGCCAGCAGTGAAGCCGACGGCTCCTACGAGCAGTACTTC
NA	NA	TRBJ1-3	TRBV9	CASSGRTPRGNTIYF	TGTGCCAGCAGCGGGAGGACCCCACGTGGAAACACCATATATTTT
TRBD1	NA	TRBJ1-1	TRBV30	CAWFRDRVMRAEAFF	TGTGCCTGGTTCCGGGACAGGGTTATGAGAGCTGAAGCTTTCTTT
TRBD1	NA	TRBJ2-7	TRBV6-5	CASSRGQVWYEQYF	TGTGCCAGCAGTCGGGGACAGGTCTGGTACGAGCAGTACTTC
NA	NA	TRBJ2-4	TRBV9	CASSVDGGNIQYF	TGTGCCAGCAGCGTAGACGGCGGAAACATTCAGTACTTC
TRBD1	medium-sized	TRBJ1-4	TRBV4-2	CASSQDSGRGKEKLFF	TGTGCCAGCAGCCAAGATTCGGGCAGGGGGAAGGAAAAACTGTTTTTT
NA	NA	TRBJ1-6	TRBV29-1	CSVAEGKRNSPLHF	TGCAGCGTTGCTGAGGGAAAGCGGAATTCACCCCTCCACTTT
NA	few	TRBJ1-2	TRBV4-1	CASSQGSNAEQLLYGYTF	TGCGCCAGCAGCCAAGGTTCTAACGCCGAACAGCTGCTCTATGGCTACACCTTC
NA	few	TRBJ1-1	TRBV6-5	CASTIGTEAFF	TGTGCCAGCACCATTGGCACTGAAGCTTTCTTT
TRBD2	NA	TRBJ2-7	TRBV10-3	CATRTGGQAYEQYF	TGTGCCACTAGAACGGGAGGACAAGCCTACGAGCAGTACTTC
TRBD1	medium-sized	TRBJ1-6	TRBV6-1	CASRKTGVNSPLHF	TGTGCCAGCAGAAAGACAGGGGTTAATTCACCCCTCCACTTT
TRBD1	NA	TRBJ2-7	TRBV5-1	CASSPQGADEQYF	TGCGCCAGCAGCCCGCAGGGGGCTGACGAGCAGTACTTC
TRBD1	once	TRBJ1-6	TRBV2	CASSGQVRQGRNSPLHF	TGTGCCAGCAGTGGCCAAGTCCGACAGGGTCGGAATTCACCCCTCCACTTT
NA	few	TRBJ2-5	TRBV30	CAWEKRWRGAQETQYF	TGTGCCTGGGAGAAGAGGTGGCGGGGTGCCCAAGAGACCCAGTACTTC
NA	NA	TRBJ2-4	TRBV2	CASSPHGPGNIQYF	TGTGCCAGCAGTCCACATGGCCCCGGGAACATTCAGTACTTC
NA	NA	TRBJ1-3	TRBV6-1	CASSPRTYGGNTIYF	TGTGCCAGCAGCCCGCGGACATACGGTGGAAACACCATATATTTT
TRBD2	NA	TRBJ2-7	TRBV7-2	CASSSAGDTYEQYF	TGTGCCAGCAGCTCAGCGGGGGACACCTACGAGCAGTACTTC
NA	NA	TRBJ1-1	TRBV5-1	CASSHDRNTEAFF	TGCGCCAGCAGCCACGACAGGAACACTGAAGCTTTCTTT
TRBD1	NA	TRBJ2-5	TRBV6-1	CASSQGQGLLETQYF	TGTGCCAGCAGTCAGGGACAGGGTTTGTTAGAGACCCAGTACTTC
NA	once	TRBJ1-1	TRBV5-1	CASSWGNTEAFF	TGCGCCAGCAGCTGGGGAAACACTGAAGCTTTCTTT
NA	NA	TRBJ2-7	TRBV30	CAWSLGGGRISYEQYF	TGTGCCTGGAGTCTGGGGGGCGGGCGGATCTCCTACGAGCAGTACTTC
NA	medium-sized	TRBJ1-4	TRBV5-6	CASSLVGTDRVGKLFF	TGTGCCAGCAGCTTGGTAGGAACGGACCGAGTCGGAAAACTGTTTTTT
NA	few	TRBJ1-2	TRBV7-9	CASSLGGPVGYTF	TGTGCCAGCAGCTTAGGAGGGCCGGTTGGCTACACCTTC
TRBD1	few	TRBJ1-1	TRBV30	CAWASGTGFRAFF	TGTGCCTGGGCCTCCGGGACAGGGTTTCGGGCTTTCTTT
TRBD1	NA	TRBJ1-1	TRBV29-1	CSADRDGTEAFF	TGCAGCGCAGACAGGGATGGGACTGAAGCTTTCTTT
TRBD1	NA	TRBJ2-7	TRBV27	CASSWGKGGTYEQYF	TGTGCCAGCAGTTGGGGAAAAGGGGGCACCTACGAGCAGTACTTC
NA	few	TRBJ2-7	TRBV28	CASTTNNYEQYF	TGTGCCAGCACTACCAACAACTACGAGCAGTACTTC
TRBD1	NA	TRBJ1-2	TRBV5-5	CASSGTGDSGYTF	TGTGCCAGCAGCGGGACAGGGGATTCTGGCTACACCTTC
NA	NA	TRBJ1-2	TRBV6-5	CASSFDRQPSGYTF	TGTGCCAGCAGTTTCGACAGACAGCCGTCTGGCTACACCTTC
NA	NA	TRBJ2-2	TRBV6-5	CASEGVTGELFF	TGTGCCTCGGAAGGGGTCACCGGGGAGCTGTTTTTT
NA	NA	TRBJ2-3	TRBV9	CASSVGRETDTQYF	TGTGCCAGCAGCGTTGGTAGAGAGACAGATACGCAGTATTTT
NA	few	TRBJ2-7	TRBV30	CAWSWGTLGEQYF	TGTGCCTGGAGTTGGGGCACCCTTGGGGAGCAGTACTTC
NA	NA	TRBJ2-7	TRBV6-5	CASRRERGPSYEQYF	TGTGCCAGCAGGCGTGAACGGGGGCCCTCCTACGAGCAGTACTTC